Described below is a single TCR beta chain sequence and its context. Its antigen is unidentified. The data stem from a study of regulatory T cells in long-lasting Graves disease. Study results and limitations: Newly diagnosed patients shared about a thousand public clonotypes; persistent patients shared approximately 2,700. TRBV28, TRBJ1-2 and TRBJ2-5 were segments that persistent disease favored.

CDR3 length: 14 residues. V was pared by 8 bases and J by 8 bases, with 7 bases of the junction left unmatched. The authors built TCR beta libraries using iRepertoire HTBI primers and Arm-PCR of CDR3 regions. Authors' analysis steps: Gene usage covered around 62 TRBV and 14 TRBJ segments. TCRdb recomputed calls from the multiplex PCR reads with MiXCR, one row per CDR3 protein. TCRdb's processing, not the authors', yielded these V and J calls. The sample carries about 460,000 distinct CDR3 sequences, approximately 23% recorded once. Time point of the sample: persistent/refractory GD, antithyroid drugs over 5 years with positive TRAb. From RNA extracted from PBMCs, the TCR library was made. Patients were from an endocrinology department in Xi'an, China.

The TCR was taken from a female donor with Graves disease. The V call is TRBV12-3 or TRBV12-4, the J call TRBJ1-6; 9 bases fit TRBD1. The sequencing used peripheral blood mononuclear cells (PBMCs), collected when the disease was refractory, from a patient treated with antithyroid drugs. CDR3 DNA sequence: TGTGCCAGCCGGCTACGGACAGGGGATTCACCCCTCCACTTT. As protein: CASRLRTGDSPLHF.